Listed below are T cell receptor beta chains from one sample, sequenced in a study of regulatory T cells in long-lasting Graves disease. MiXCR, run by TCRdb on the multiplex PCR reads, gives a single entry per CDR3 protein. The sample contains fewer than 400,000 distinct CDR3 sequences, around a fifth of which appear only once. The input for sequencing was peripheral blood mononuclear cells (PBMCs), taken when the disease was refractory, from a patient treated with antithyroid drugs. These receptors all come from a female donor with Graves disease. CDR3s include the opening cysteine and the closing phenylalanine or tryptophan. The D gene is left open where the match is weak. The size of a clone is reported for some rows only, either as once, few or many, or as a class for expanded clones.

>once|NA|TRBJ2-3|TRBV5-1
CASSLDTRSTDTQYF
TGCGCCAGCAGCTTGGACACTAGGTCCACAGATACGCAGTATTTT
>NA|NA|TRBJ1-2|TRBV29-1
CSVPSAGPYGYTF
TGCAGCGTTCCCTCAGCGGGCCCCTATGGCTACACCTTC
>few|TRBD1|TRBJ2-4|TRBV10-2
CASRYGTVLAKNIQYF
TGTGCCAGCAGATACGGGACAGTCCTAGCCAAAAACATTCAGTACTTC
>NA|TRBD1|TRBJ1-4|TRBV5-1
CASSAHPGQGASNEKLFF
TGCGCCAGCAGCGCCCACCCGGGACAGGGTGCATCTAATGAAAAACTGTTTTTT
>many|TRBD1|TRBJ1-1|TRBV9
CASSLGQGAYGGAFF
TGTGCCAGCAGCCTTGGACAGGGGGCCTATGGGGGAGCTTTCTTT
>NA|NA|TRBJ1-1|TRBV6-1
CASRPAGVNTEAFF
TGTGCCAGCAGACCAGCAGGGGTGAACACTGAAGCTTTCTTT
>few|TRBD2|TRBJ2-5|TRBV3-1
CASSHPQRGIETQYF
TGTGCCAGCAGCCACCCCCAGCGGGGAATAGAGACCCAGTACTTC
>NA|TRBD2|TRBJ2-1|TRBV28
CASSSLARRTSGSYNEQFF
TGTGCCAGCAGTTCCTTAGCAAGACGGACTAGCGGGAGTTACAATGAGCAGTTCTTC
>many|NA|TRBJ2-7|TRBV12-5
CASGLVLSRGRGNEQYF
TGTGCTAGTGGTTTGGTACTAAGCAGGGGTCGGGGAAACGAGCAGTACTTC
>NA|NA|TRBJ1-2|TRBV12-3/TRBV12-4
CACSLENYGYTF
TGTGCCTGCAGTTTAGAAAACTATGGCTACACCTTC
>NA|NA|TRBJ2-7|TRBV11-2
CASCEQYF
TGTGCCAGCTGCGAGCAGTACTTC
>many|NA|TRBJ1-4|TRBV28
CASSFFFGSNEKLFF
TGTGCCAGCAGTTTCTTCTTCGGTTCAAATGAAAAACTGTTTTTT
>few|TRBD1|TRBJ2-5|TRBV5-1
CASSNTGGGEETQYF
TGCGCCAGCAGCAACACAGGGGGCGGTGAAGAGACCCAGTACTTC
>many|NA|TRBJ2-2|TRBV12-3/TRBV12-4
CASSYDTGELFF
TGTGCCAGCAGTTACGACACCGGGGAGCTGTTTTTT
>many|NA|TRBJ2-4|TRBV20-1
CSATNRVNIQYF
TGCAGTGCTACTAACAGGGTTAACATTCAGTACTTC
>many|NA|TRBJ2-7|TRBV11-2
CASSLLRKPYEQYF
TGTGCCAGCAGCTTATTGAGGAAACCCTACGAGCAGTACTTC
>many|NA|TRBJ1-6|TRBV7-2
CASSPRGLKGSPLHF
TGTGCCAGCAGCCCGAGGGGACTAAAGGGTTCACCCCTCCACTTT
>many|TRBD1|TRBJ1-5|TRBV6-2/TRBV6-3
CASSDRGGNQPQHF
TGTGCCAGCAGCGACAGGGGCGGGAATCAGCCCCAGCATTTT
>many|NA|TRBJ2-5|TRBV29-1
CSVTEQRRGTQYF
TGCAGCGTTACGGAACAACGGCGAGGGACCCAGTACTTC
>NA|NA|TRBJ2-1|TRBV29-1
CSVEWDEQFF
TGCAGCGTTGAATGGGATGAGCAGTTCTTC
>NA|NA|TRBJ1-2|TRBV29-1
CSTRGGRGYTF
TGCAGCACAAGGGGGGGTCGCGGCTACACCTTC
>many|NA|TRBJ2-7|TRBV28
CASVGAYEQYF
TGTGCCAGCGTGGGGGCCTACGAGCAGTACTTC
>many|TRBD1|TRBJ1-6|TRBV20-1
CSATGTGPGPLHF
TGCAGTGCTACCGGGACAGGGCCTGGACCCCTCCACTTT
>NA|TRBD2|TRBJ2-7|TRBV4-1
CASSYGLAGYEQYF
TGCGCCAGCAGCTATGGACTAGCGGGATACGAGCAGTACTTC